A selection of T cell receptor beta chains follows, all from one sample in a study of T cell responses to AZD1222 COVID-19 vaccine. Produced via immunoSEQ multiplex PCR; TCRdb's table is partial and in-frame only. Here the sample spans about 100,000 clones, more than 75% being singletons. The sequencing used peripheral blood, collected on day 0 of AZD1222 vaccination. All receptors derive from an adult in good health. CDR3s include the opening cysteine and the closing phenylalanine or tryptophan. Fields, in order: CDR3 DNA, CDR3 protein, D gene, clone size, J gene, V gene. A D gene is named only where the DNA matches it firmly. Some rows have no size entry. The others give once, few or many, or a class for an expanded clone.

TGCGCCAGCAGCTTGGTTGCGGGGGACCCCAATGAGCAGTTCTTC | CASSLVAGDPNEQFF | TRBD2 | - | TRBJ2-1 | TRBV5-1
TGTGCCAGCAGCCAATCTAGCTACCGCACAGATACGCAGTATTTT | CASSQSSYRTDTQYF | - | - | TRBJ2-3 | TRBV3-1/TRBV3-2
TGTGCCAGCAGCTCGTACAGGGATAGGAGGGGCTACACCTTC | CASSSYRDRRGYTF | - | once | TRBJ1-2 | TRBV7-9
TGCAGCGTCAAAACAGTTAACTCTGGAAACACCATATATTTT | CSVKTVNSGNTIYF | - | few | TRBJ1-3 | TRBV29-1
TGTGCCAGCAGTTACTCGAAGGGGGGGGCTACTAGCGGACGCTACTTC | CASSYSKGGATSGRYF | TRBD2 | - | TRBJ2-7 | TRBV6-6
TGTGCCAGTACCCACGTGGTGAACACCGGGGAGCTGTTTTTT | CASTHVVNTGELFF | - | - | TRBJ2-2 | TRBV19
TGCGCCAGCAGCCCCCGGGACAGGAATGAAAAACTGTTTTTT | CASSPRDRNEKLFF | TRBD1 | - | TRBJ1-4 | TRBV4-1
TGTGCCAGCAGCTTAATGTTTCGAGAGACCCAGTACTTC | CASSLMFRETQYF | - | - | TRBJ2-5 | TRBV7-2
TGTGCCAGTGGACAGGGAGAGACCCAGTACTTC | CASGQGETQYF | TRBD1 | - | TRBJ2-5 | TRBV10-3
TGTGCCAGCAGCTTAGAGGGACTAGCTTTTTGGAAGACCCAGTACTTC | CASSLEGLAFWKTQYF | TRBD2 | - | TRBJ2-5 | TRBV11-2
TGCGCCAGCACCGGGACAGGGGGACTTAATAGCAATCAGCCCCAGCATTTT | CASTGTGGLNSNQPQHF | TRBD1 | - | TRBJ1-5 | TRBV10-2
TGCGCCAGCAGCTTGGCCACAGGGTTGGTCACAGATACGCAGTATTTT | CASSLATGLVTDTQYF | - | - | TRBJ2-3 | TRBV5-1
TGTGCCAGCAGTAAAAACACAGAGAACACTGAAGCTTTCTTT | CASSKNTENTEAFF | - | - | TRBJ1-1 | TRBV6-2/TRBV6-3
TGTGCCAGCAGCTTGGAGGGCCCTTCTGCTTCTAGCACAGATACGCAGTATTTT | CASSLEGPSASSTDTQYF | - | - | TRBJ2-3 | TRBV7-9
TGCGCCAGCAGCCAAGATCGGGGCACCTCTAGTGGCTACACCTTC | CASSQDRGTSSGYTF | - | - | TRBJ1-2 | TRBV4-3
TGTGCCAGCAGCTTAGGTGGGCCCACCCTTTCCCTCTACAATGAGCAGTTCTTC | CASSLGGPTLSLYNEQFF | - | - | TRBJ2-1 | TRBV7-6
TGTGCCAGCGCTTGGGGCTACGAGCAGTACTTC | CASAWGYEQYF | - | few | TRBJ2-7 | TRBV19
TGTGCCAGCAGCCCGGGACAGTGGTTGGAAAAACTGTTTTTT | CASSPGQWLEKLFF | TRBD1 | - | TRBJ1-4 | TRBV9
TGTGCCAGCCGCACGAGGGGAGACTCTGGGGCCAACGTCCTGACTTTC | CASRTRGDSGANVLTF | - | - | TRBJ2-6 | TRBV27
TGCGCCAGCAGCTTGGGCAGGCAGGGGAACTATGGCTACACCTTC | CASSLGRQGNYGYTF | - | - | TRBJ1-2 | TRBV5-1
TGTGCCAGCAGCTTATTTAGCGGGGGGGCCTCTGTCGAGCAGTTCTTC | CASSLFSGGASVEQFF | TRBD2 | - | TRBJ2-1 | TRBV11-2
TGCAGCGTCCGGACTAGCGGGGCCCCGAACACCGGGGAGCTGTTTTTT | CSVRTSGAPNTGELFF | TRBD2 | - | TRBJ2-2 | TRBV29-1
TGTGCCACCCGCTACACCCCCGGACGGAGGGGCTACACCTTC | CATRYTPGRRGYTF | - | - | TRBJ1-2 | TRBV10-3
TGTGCCAGCAGCCCTCGGCAGGGCTCTGGAAACACCATATATTTT | CASSPRQGSGNTIYF | - | - | TRBJ1-3 | TRBV7-2
TGCGCCAGCAGCCAAGATCTCTCAGGGGAGACGCAGTATTTT | CASSQDLSGETQYF | - | - | TRBJ2-3 | TRBV4-3
TGCGCCAGCAGCTTTCTCGACAGGGACCGCGGCTACACCTTC | CASSFLDRDRGYTF | TRBD1 | - | TRBJ1-2 | TRBV5-1
TGTGCCAGCAGTCGTGGGACAGCGAATTCACCCCTCCACTTT | CASSRGTANSPLHF | TRBD1 | - | TRBJ1-6 | TRBV27
TGTGCCAGCAGCTTAGGCAGCACTGGGGGCTACACCTTC | CASSLGSTGGYTF | - | - | TRBJ1-2 | TRBV7-2
TGTGCCAGCAGTACCATGGGGGGGGCCTCCTACAATGAGCAGTTCTTC | CASSTMGGASYNEQFF | - | - | TRBJ2-1 | TRBV7-6
TGTGCCTGGACACCCGGTAGGACTGAAGCTTTCTTT | CAWTPGRTEAFF | - | - | TRBJ1-1 | TRBV30
TGTGCCAGTACAACCTCGGGACACACATTAAACACTGAAGCTTTCTTT | CASTTSGHTLNTEAFF | - | - | TRBJ1-1 | TRBV19
TGTGCCAGCAGCCAAGTTACGGTCAACACTGAAGCTTTCTTT | CASSQVTVNTEAFF | - | - | TRBJ1-1 | TRBV4-2
TGTGCCAGCAGCGTGGACGGGGGCGCGAACACCGGGGAGCTGTTTTTT | CASSVDGGANTGELFF | - | - | TRBJ2-2 | TRBV9
TGTGCCAGCAGGCTAGGGTCCGGGACAGGGCTCTATGGCTACACCTTC | CASRLGSGTGLYGYTF | TRBD1 | - | TRBJ1-2 | TRBV7-2
TGCGCCAGCAGCCGTTCGGGACTGAGTTACGAGCAGTACTTC | CASSRSGLSYEQYF | - | - | TRBJ2-7 | TRBV4-3
TGCAGTGCTAGTCCCCTCGGAAACACCATATATTTT | CSASPLGNTIYF | - | - | TRBJ1-3 | TRBV20-1